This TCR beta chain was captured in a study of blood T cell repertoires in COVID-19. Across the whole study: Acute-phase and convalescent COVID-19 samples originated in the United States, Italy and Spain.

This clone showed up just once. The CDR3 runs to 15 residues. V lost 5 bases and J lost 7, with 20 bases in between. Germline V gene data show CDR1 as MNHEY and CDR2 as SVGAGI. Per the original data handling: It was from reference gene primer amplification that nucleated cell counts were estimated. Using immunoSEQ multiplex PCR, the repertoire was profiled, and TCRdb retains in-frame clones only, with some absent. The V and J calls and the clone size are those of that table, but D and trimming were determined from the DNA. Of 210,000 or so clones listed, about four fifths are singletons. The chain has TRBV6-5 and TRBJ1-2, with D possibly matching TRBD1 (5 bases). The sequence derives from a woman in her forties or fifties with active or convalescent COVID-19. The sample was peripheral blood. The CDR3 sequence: CASSPPGGVQGGYTF. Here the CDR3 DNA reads TGTGCCAGCAGTCCGCCGGGGGGGGTCCAAGGTGGCTACACCTTC.